The next 25 T cell receptor beta chains were all read from a single sample in a study of control samples from healthy donors and cancer patients. This table comes from immunoSEQ multiplex PCR, and its TCRdb copy is limited to in-frame clones, with some not included. The sample lists roughly 54,000 clones; nearly 96% were seen once. Specimen: blood. The receptors were sampled from a woman in her twenties or thirties in good health.

V and J are TRBV24-1 and TRBJ2-2; 11 nucleotides agree with TRBD2. CDR1 is KGHDR and CDR2 is SFDVKD in the germline V gene. V lost 7 bases to trimming and J lost 0 bases; unmatched junction nucleotides: 6. The CDR3 sequence is 17 residues long. CDR3 bases: TGTGCCACCAGGGAGGGGACTAGCGGAGCGAACACCGGGGAGCTGTTTTTT. It codes for CATREGTSGANTGELFF.

The chain couples TRBV18 to TRBJ2-3; 7 bases fit TRBD1. The CDR3 sequence is 17 residues long. V was pared by 4 bases and J by 4 bases, with 14 bases of the junction left unmatched. Per germline, CDR1 KGHSH and CDR2 LQKENI. In DNA, the CDR3 is TGTGCCAGCTCACGACGAGGAGTCGGGACAGAATCAGATACGCAGTATTTT. This translates into CASSRRGVGTESDTQYF.

The rearrangement uses TRBV28 and TRBJ2-2, with D tentatively TRBD2 (5 bases). The CDR3 spans 15 residues. Deletions cut 8 bases from V and 4 bases from J, with 17 bases between. Germline CDR1 and CDR2: MDHEN and SYDVKM. The CDR3 nucleotides are TGTGCCAGCCGGGGTCCGGGGAGTGGCACCGGGGAGCTGTTTTTT. Translation: CASRGPGSGTGELFF.

This chain connects TRBV5-1 to TRBJ2-5, with 10 bases fitting TRBD1. Losses at the gene ends were 5 bases for V and 5 bases for J; bases not matched to a gene: 9. The CDR3 consists of 15 residues. The V gene's germline CDR1 is SGHRS and CDR2 YFSETQ. The CDR3 DNA follows: TGCGCCAGCAGAGAAGGACAGGGGGAATGGGAGACCCAGTACTTC. Protein: CASREGQGEWETQYF.

The gene calls are TRBV7-9 and TRBJ2-5; TRBD1 matches 7 bases. This CDR3 spans 15 amino acids. V gave up 4 bases and J gave up 1 base; unmatched junction bases: 6. Germline V gene data show CDR1 as SEHNR and CDR2 as FQNEAQ (reference sequence). The CDR3: CASSWVGQPQETQYF. CDR3 DNA sequence: TGTGCCAGCAGCTGGGTGGGACAGCCCCAAGAGACCCAGTACTTC.

The chain joins TRBV28 to TRBJ2-7, with TRBD1 identical over 10 bases. The germline V gene encodes CDR1 MDHEN and CDR2 SYDVKM. V shed 4 bases and J 6 bases; nucleotides not matched to a gene: 12. The CDR3 runs to 16 residues. This CDR3 reads CASSSPGGTGDIEQYF. CDR3 coding DNA: TGTGCCAGCAGTTCTCCCGGGGGGACAGGGGATATCGAGCAGTACTTC. Using reference TRBV28 and TRBJ2-7 for the parts outside the CDR3, the full variable domain is DVKVTQSSRYLVKRTGEKVFLECVQDMDHENMFWYRQDPGLGLRLIYFSYDVKMKEKGDIPEGYSVSREKKERFSLILESASTNQTSMYLCASSSPGGTGDIEQYFGPGTRLTVT.

J is TRBJ2-5 and V is TRBV28; D is perhaps TRBD1 (6 bases). V was trimmed by 5 bases and J by 5 bases, leaving 15 bases between them. CDR3 length equals 14 residues. Per germline, CDR1 MDHEN and CDR2 SYDVKM. For the CDR3, the DNA is TGTGCCAGCAGTCCTCAGGGGTCCGGGGAGACCCAGTACTTC. This translates into CASSPQGSGETQYF.

This rearrangement joins TRBV24-1 to TRBJ2-7; either TRBD1 or TRBD2 may fit D (5 bases each). V was clipped by 7 bases and J by 6 bases, with 15 bases between them. CDR1 is KGHDR and CDR2 is SFDVKD in the germline V gene. The CDR3 loop spans 13 amino acids. The CDR3 here is CATSMDGAGEQYF. CDR3 coding DNA: TGTGCCACCAGCATGGATGGGGCGGGCGAGCAGTACTTC.

Here the CDR3 DNA reads TGTGCCAGCAGCGCAGCGGGAGGCCAGACCTACGAGCAGTACTTC. This codes for CASSAAGGQTYEQYF. V and J are TRBV11-2 and TRBJ2-7; TRBD2 agrees at 9 bases. Germline CDR1 and CDR2: SGHAT and FQNNGV. This CDR3 comprises 15 residues. The junction had 7 bases not matched to a gene; V was cut back by 5 bases and J by 2 bases.

V usage is TRBV15 and J usage is TRBJ2-1, with D unclear. Deletions cut 3 bases from V and 4 bases from J, with 4 bases between. Germline V gene lookup returns CDR1 LNHNV and CDR2 YYDKDF (reference sequence). The CDR3 sequence is 12 residues long. The CDR3 DNA sequence: TGTGCCACCAGCAGGGGTTACAATGAGCAGTTCTTC. Amino acids: CATSRGYNEQFF. Drawing the rest from reference TRBV15 and TRBJ2-1, the complete variable domain is DAMVIQNPRYQVTQFGKPVTLSCSQTLNHNVMYWYQQKSSQAPKLLFHYYDKDFNNEADTPDNFQSRRPNTSFCFLDIRSPGLGDTAMYLCATSRGYNEQFFGPGTRLTVL.

This clone has just one count. The rearrangement uses TRBV6-1 and TRBJ2-7, with 12 positions matching TRBD2. The V and J ends lost 2 bases and 3 bases, in that order; junction bases with no gene match: 5. The CDR3 totals 16 residues. Germline V lookup: CDR1 MNHNS, CDR2 SASEGT. The CDR3 loop is CASSEPGLAGRYEQYF. As DNA, the CDR3 is TGTGCCAGCAGTGAACCAGGACTAGCGGGGCGCTACGAGCAGTACTTC.

This sequence joins TRBV6-6 and TRBJ1-1; unclear D gene. The CDR3 consists of 15 residues. CDR1 and CDR2 (germline): MNHNY, SVGAGI (reference sequence). V dropped 2 bases and J dropped 6 bases, with 16 bases sitting between them. As DNA, the CDR3 is TGTGCCAGCAGTTACCAGTCAGCCACACCATCTGAAGCTTTCTTT. As protein: CASSYQSATPSEAFF.

The V call is TRBV5-4, the J call TRBJ2-2; D is ambiguous. V dropped 6 bases and J dropped 3 bases, with 6 bases sitting between them. This CDR3 spans 12 amino acids. Looked up from germline, CDR1 is SGHNT and CDR2 is YYREEE (reference sequence). The CDR3: CASTLHTGELFF. The CDR3 nucleotides are TGTGCCAGCACCCTTCACACCGGGGAGCTGTTTTTT.

To note about this clone: A read error may account for a junction end that differs from germline. V and J are TRBV29-1 and TRBJ1-1; weak D call: TRBD1 (5 bases). Germline V gives CDR1 SQVTM, CDR2 ANQGSEA. This CDR3 region has 12 residues. The CDR3 reads CSVAKGNPEAFF. CDR3 DNA sequence: TGCAGCGTTGCCAAGGGGAACCCTGAAGCTTTCTTT.

The chain links TRBV29-1 to TRBJ2-2, with 9 bases matching TRBD2. V dropped 6 bases and J dropped 3; count of bases not matched to a gene: 5. This CDR3 is built from 14 residues. Looked up from germline, CDR1 is SQVTM and CDR2 is ANQGSEA. The chain's CDR3 is CSVGAGGDTGELFF. The CDR3 DNA reads as TGCAGCGTCGGAGCGGGAGGAGACACCGGGGAGCTGTTTTTT.

This chain joins TRBV27 and TRBJ2-3; the match to TRBD2 covers 15 bases. Trimming removed 5 bases from V and 3 bases from J; junction bases left unmatched: 6. The CDR3 extends over 17 amino acids. CDR1 and CDR2 from the germline V gene are MNHEY and SMNVEV (reference sequence). The CDR3 loop is CASSPGLAGGRTDTQYF. In DNA form, the CDR3 reads TGTGCCAGCAGTCCGGGACTAGCGGGAGGTAGGACAGATACGCAGTATTTT.

V is TRBV19 and J is TRBJ2-1; D uncertain. The germline CDR1 and CDR2 sequences are LNHDA and SQIVND (reference sequence). V lost 3 bases and J 2 bases, leaving 8 bases between the germline ends. The CDR3 is 14 amino acids. The CDR3 nucleotides are TGTGCCAGTAGTATCTACGACACCTACAATGAGCAGTTCTTC. Translated: CASSIYDTYNEQFF.

This chain joins TRBV7-9 and TRBJ1-4, with D possibly matching TRBD1 (5 bases). The germline V gene encodes CDR1 SEHNR and CDR2 FQNEAQ (reference sequence). There are 15 residues in the CDR3. The germline V and J ends were trimmed by 1 base and 5 bases, with 11 bases remaining between them. CDR3 in amino acids: CASSLGGTQNEKLFF. The CDR3, as DNA: TGTGCCAGCAGCTTAGGAGGGACCCAAAATGAAAAACTGTTTTTT.

V and J are TRBV5-6 and TRBJ2-3, with D possibly being TRBD1 or TRBD2 (6 bases each). Deletions cut 6 bases from V and 8 bases from J, with 13 bases between. The CDR3 is made up of 12 amino acids. Looked up from germline, CDR1 is SGHDT and CDR2 is YYEEEE. This CDR3 reads CASTRGLGTQYF. CDR3 DNA: TGTGCCAGCACCCGGGGGCTAGGTACGCAGTATTTT.

The J gene is TRBJ2-2, the V gene TRBV27; 7 nucleotides align to TRBD1. With 3 bases clipped from V and 6 bases from J, the junction kept 4 bases outside the gene matches. The germline CDR1 and CDR2 sequences are MNHEY and SMNVEV (reference sequence). The CDR3 has 14 amino acids. CDR3 DNA sequence: TGTGCCAGCAGTTTTGGGACAGTGGCCGGGGAGCTGTTTTTT. This encodes CASSFGTVAGELFF.

The rearrangement joins TRBV7-9 to TRBJ1-4, with 9 bases aligning to TRBD1. V shed 5 bases, J shed 0 bases, and the junction held 1 base outside the gene matches. The V gene's germline CDR1 is SEHNR and CDR2 FQNEAQ (reference sequence). The CDR3 contains 15 residues. CDR3 nucleotide sequence: TGTGCCAGCAGCCGGGACAGGGCAACTAATGAAAAACTGTTTTTT. The encoded protein is CASSRDRATNEKLFF.

The V and J genes are TRBV3-1 (or the pseudogene TRBV3-2) and TRBJ2-7; D possibly matches TRBD1 or TRBD2 (5 bases each). CDR3 length equals 14 residues. Trimming took 7 bases from V and 2 from J, leaving 15 bases between them. From germline, CDR1 is LGHDT and CDR2 YNNKEL (reference sequence). The CDR3 sequence is CASTPGAGAYEQYF. The DNA for the CDR3 is TGTGCCAGCACCCCCGGGGCAGGAGCCTACGAGCAGTACTTC.

The chain uses TRBV4-1 and TRBJ2-1; the match to TRBD2 covers 10 bases. This CDR3 has 16 residues. V shed 1 base and J 8 bases; nucleotides not matched to a gene: 8. Germline loops: CDR1 MGHRA, CDR2 YSYEKL. CDR3 sequence: CASSQVGSGRPDEQFF. The CDR3, as DNA: TGCGCCAGCAGCCAAGTTGGTAGCGGGAGGCCTGATGAGCAGTTCTTC.

This clone was detected once. This sequence joins TRBV27 and TRBJ1-2; D may be TRBD1 (5 bases). Looked up from germline, CDR1 is MNHEY and CDR2 is SMNVEV (reference sequence). The V and J ends lost 7 bases and 2 bases respectively, with 8 bases between them. CDR3 length equals 12 residues. CDR3 protein: CASKSGNYGYTF. CDR3 nucleotide sequence: TGTGCCAGCAAATCAGGGAACTATGGCTACACCTTC.

The chain has TRBV2 and TRBJ2-1; D call uncertain. Germline V gene data show CDR1 as SNHLY and CDR2 as FYNNEI. The V gene lost 0 bases and the J gene lost 15 bases, with 18 bases spanning the gap. The CDR3 contains 14 residues. The CDR3 region has the DNA TGTGCCAGCAGTGAAGCTGGGTGGCTTAGGGATCTGTTCTTC. Its translation is CASSEAGWLRDLFF.